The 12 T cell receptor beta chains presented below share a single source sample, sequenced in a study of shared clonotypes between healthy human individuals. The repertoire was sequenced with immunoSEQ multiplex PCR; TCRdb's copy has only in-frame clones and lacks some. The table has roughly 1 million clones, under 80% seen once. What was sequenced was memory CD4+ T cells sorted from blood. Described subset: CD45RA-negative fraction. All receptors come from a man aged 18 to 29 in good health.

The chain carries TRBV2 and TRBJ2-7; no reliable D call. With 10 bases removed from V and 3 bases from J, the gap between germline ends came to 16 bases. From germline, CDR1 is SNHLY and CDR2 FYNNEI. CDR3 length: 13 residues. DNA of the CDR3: TGTGCCATTAAGGTGGACGACAACTACGAGCAGTACTTC. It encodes CAIKVDDNYEQYF.

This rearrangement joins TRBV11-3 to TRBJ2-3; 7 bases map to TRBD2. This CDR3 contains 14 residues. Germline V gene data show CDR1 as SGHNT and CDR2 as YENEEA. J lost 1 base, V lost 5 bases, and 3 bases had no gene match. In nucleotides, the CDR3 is TGTGCCAGCAGCATACGGGGGGGCACAGATACGCAGTATTTT. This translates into CASSIRGGTDTQYF.

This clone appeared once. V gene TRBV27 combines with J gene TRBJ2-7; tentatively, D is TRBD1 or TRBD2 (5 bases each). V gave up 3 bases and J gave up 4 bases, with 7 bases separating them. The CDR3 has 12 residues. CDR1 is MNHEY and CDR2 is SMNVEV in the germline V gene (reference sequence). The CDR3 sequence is CASSLRGYEQYF. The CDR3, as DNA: TGTGCCAGCAGTTTGAGGGGTTACGAGCAGTACTTC.

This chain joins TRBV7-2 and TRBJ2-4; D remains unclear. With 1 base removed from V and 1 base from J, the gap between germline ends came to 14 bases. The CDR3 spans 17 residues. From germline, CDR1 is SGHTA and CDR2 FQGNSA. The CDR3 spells CASSLVYSVVAKNIQYF. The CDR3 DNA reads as TGTGCCAGCAGCTTAGTGTATAGTGTTGTGGCCAAAAACATTCAGTACTTC.

This CDR3 reads CASSSRTGNYGYTF. The CDR3 nucleotides read TGCGCCAGCAGCTCTAGGACCGGGAACTATGGCTACACCTTC. This rearrangement joins TRBV5-1 to TRBJ1-2; D not resolved. Germline CDR1 reads SGHRS; CDR2 reads YFSETQ. Trimming removed 3 bases at V and 2 bases at J, with 11 bases between. This CDR3 has 14 amino acids.

This CDR3 is CASSDRVWGYTF. DNA for the CDR3: TGTGCCAGCAGTGACAGGGTTTGGGGCTACACCTTC. The chain is built from TRBV6-6 and TRBJ1-2; 7 bases are a match to TRBD1. CDR1 is MNHNY and CDR2 is SVGAGI in the germline V gene (reference sequence). Germline trimming cut 5 bases from V and 8 bases from J; bases unmatched to any gene: 5. The CDR3 loop spans 12 amino acids.

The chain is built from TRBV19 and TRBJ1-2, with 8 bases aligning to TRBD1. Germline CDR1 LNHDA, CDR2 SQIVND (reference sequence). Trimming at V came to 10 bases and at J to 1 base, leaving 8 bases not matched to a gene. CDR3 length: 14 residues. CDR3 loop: CATTGAPFNYGYTF. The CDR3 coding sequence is TGTGCCACGACAGGGGCCCCATTTAACTATGGCTACACCTTC.

The CDR3 here is CASSLTGLGTEAFF. As DNA, the CDR3 is TGTGCCAGCAGCCTCACAGGGCTCGGCACTGAAGCTTTCTTT. The chain couples TRBV6-6 to TRBJ1-1; weak D call: TRBD1 (6 bases). The CDR3 sequence is 14 residues long. Germline-derived CDR1 and CDR2 are MNHNY and SVGAGI (reference sequence). V was pared by 6 bases and J by 4 bases, with 15 bases between.

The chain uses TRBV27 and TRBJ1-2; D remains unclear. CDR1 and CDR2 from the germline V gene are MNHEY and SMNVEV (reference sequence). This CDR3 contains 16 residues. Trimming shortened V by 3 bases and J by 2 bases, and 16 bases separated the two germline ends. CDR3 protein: CASSFSGRTGNYGYTF. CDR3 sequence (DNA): TGTGCCAGCAGTTTTTCCGGACGGACTGGGAACTATGGCTACACCTTC.

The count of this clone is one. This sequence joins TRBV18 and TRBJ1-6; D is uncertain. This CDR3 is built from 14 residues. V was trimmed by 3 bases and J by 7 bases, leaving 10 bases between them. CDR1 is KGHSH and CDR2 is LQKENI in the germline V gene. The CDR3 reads CASSPSTSNSPLHF. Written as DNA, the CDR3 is TGTGCCAGCTCACCGTCTACTTCAAATTCACCCCTCCACTTT.

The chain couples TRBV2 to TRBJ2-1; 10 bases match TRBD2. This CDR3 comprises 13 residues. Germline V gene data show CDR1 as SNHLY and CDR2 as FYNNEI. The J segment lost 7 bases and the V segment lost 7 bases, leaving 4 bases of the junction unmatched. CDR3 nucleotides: TGTGCCAGCATATCACTAGCGGGAAATGAGCAGTTCTTC. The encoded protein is CASISLAGNEQFF.

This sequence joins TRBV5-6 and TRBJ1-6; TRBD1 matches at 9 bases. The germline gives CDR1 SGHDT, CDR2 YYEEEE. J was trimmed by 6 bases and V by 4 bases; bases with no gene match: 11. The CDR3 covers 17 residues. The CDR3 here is CASSGGDRDVGNSPLHF. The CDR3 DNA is TGTGCCAGCAGCGGAGGGGACAGGGACGTTGGTAATTCACCCCTCCACTTT.